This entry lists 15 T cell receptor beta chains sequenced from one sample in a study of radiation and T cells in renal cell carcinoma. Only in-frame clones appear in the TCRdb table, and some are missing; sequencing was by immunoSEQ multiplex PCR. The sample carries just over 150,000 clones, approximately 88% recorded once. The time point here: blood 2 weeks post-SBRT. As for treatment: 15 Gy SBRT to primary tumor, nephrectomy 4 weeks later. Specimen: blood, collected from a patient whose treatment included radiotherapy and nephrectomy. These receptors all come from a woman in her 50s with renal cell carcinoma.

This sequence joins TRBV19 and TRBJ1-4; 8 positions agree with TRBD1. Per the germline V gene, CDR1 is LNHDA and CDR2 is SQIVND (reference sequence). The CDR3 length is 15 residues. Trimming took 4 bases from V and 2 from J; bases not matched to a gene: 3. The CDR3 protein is CASSNRDRTNEKLFF. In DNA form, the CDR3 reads TGTGCCAGTAGTAACCGGGACAGGACTAATGAAAAACTGTTTTTT.

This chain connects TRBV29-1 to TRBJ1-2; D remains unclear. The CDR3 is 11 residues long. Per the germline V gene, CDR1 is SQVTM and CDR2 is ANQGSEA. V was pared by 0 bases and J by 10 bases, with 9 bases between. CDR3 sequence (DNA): TGCAGCGTTGAAGATTCTGGGGACTACACCTTC. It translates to CSVEDSGDYTF.

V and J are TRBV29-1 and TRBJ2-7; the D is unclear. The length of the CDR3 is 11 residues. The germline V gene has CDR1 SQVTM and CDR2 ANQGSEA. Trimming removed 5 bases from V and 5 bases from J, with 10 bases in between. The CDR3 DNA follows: TGCAGCGTTCTATTTCCGCACGAGCAGTACTTC. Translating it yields CSVLFPHEQYF.

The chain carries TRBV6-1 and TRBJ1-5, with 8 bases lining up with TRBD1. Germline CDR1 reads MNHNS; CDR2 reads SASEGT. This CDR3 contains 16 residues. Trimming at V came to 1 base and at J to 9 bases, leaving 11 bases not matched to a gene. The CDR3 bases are TGTGCCAGCAGTGAAGGGGGACAGGCCCGGCGGGGGCCCCAGCATTTT. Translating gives CASSEGGQARRGPQHF.

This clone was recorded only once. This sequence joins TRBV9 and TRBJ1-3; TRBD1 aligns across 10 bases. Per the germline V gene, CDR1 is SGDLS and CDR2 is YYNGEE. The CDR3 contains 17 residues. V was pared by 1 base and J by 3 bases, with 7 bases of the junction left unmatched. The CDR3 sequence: CASSVMPGTGVGNTIYF. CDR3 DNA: TGTGCCAGCAGCGTAATGCCTGGGACAGGGGTTGGAAACACCATATATTTT.

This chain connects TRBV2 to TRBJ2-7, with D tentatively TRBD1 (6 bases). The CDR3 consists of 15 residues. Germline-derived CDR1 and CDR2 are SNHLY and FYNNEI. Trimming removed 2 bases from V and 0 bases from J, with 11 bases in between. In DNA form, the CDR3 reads TGTGCCAGCAGTGAAAGGTCAGGGGTCTCCTACGAGCAGTACTTC. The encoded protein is CASSERSGVSYEQYF.

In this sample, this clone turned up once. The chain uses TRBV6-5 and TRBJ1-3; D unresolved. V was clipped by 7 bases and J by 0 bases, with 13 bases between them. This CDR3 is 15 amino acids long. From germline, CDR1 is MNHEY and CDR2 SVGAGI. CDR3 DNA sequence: TGTGCCAGCACTCTTACCTACCCCTCTGGAAACACCATATATTTT. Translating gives CASTLTYPSGNTIYF.

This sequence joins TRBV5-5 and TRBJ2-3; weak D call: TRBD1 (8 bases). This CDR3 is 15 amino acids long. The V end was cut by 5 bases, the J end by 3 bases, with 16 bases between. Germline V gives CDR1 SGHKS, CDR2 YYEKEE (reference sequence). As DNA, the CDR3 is TGTGCCAGCAGTTCTGGACAGGGAGGGACAGATACGCAGTATTTT. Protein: CASSSGQGGTDTQYF.

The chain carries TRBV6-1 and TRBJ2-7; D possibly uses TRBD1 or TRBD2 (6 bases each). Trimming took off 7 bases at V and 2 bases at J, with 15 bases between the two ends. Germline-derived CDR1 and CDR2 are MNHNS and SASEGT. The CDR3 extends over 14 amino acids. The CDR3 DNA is TGTGCCAGCATTAGTAGGGGGGAGCCCTACGAGCAGTACTTC. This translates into CASISRGEPYEQYF.

Here the CDR3 DNA reads TGTGCCAGCATTTCGGACAGGGGCGGCAATCAGCCCCAGCATTTT. Encoded protein: CASISDRGGNQPQHF. The V call is TRBV6-6, the J call TRBJ1-5; TRBD1 aligns across 9 bases. CDR1 MNHNY and CDR2 SVGAGI come from the germline V gene (reference sequence). Trimming at V came to 7 bases and at J to 2 bases, leaving 6 bases not matched to a gene. This CDR3 region has 15 residues.

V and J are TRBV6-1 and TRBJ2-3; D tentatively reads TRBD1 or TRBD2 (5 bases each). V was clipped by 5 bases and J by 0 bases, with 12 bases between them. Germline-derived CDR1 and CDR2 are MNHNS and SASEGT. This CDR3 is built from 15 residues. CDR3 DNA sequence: TGTGCCAGCAGTCCCGGGACCCTTAGCACAGATACGCAGTATTTT. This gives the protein CASSPGTLSTDTQYF.

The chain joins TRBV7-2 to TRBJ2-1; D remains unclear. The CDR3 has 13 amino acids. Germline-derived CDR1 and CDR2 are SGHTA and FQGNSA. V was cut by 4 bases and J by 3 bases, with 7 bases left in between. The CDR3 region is CASSYGRYNEQFF. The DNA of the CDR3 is TGTGCCAGCAGCTACGGACGCTACAATGAGCAGTTCTTC.

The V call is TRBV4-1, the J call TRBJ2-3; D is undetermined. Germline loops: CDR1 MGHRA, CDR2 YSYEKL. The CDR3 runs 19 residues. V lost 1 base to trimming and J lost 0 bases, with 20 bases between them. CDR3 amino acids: CASSQGQTSQPTSTDTQYF. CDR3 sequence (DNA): TGCGCCAGCAGCCAAGGCCAAACCTCTCAGCCTACTAGCACAGATACGCAGTATTTT.

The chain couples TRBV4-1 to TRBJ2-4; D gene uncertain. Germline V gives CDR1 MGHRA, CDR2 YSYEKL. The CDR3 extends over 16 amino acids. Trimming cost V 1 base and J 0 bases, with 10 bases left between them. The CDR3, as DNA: TGCGCCAGCAGCCAAGCTTTGTCTCTAGCCAAAAACATTCAGTACTTC. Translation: CASSQALSLAKNIQYF.

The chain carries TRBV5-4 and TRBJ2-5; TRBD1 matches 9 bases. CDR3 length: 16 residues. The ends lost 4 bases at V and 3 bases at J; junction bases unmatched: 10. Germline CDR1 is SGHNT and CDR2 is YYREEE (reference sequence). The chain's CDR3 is CASSKLGQGSEETQYF. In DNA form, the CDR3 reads TGTGCCAGCAGCAAACTCGGACAGGGGAGTGAAGAGACCCAGTACTTC.